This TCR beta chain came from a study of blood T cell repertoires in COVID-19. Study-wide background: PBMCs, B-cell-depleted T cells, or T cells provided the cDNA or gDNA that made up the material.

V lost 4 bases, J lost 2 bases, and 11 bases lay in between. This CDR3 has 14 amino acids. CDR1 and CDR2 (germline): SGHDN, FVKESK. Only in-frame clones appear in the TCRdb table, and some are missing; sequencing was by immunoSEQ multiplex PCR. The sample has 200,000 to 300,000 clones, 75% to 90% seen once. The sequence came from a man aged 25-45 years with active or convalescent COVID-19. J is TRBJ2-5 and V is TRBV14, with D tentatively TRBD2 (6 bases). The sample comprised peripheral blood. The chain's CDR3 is CASSRGTLQETQYF. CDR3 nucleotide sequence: TGTGCCAGCAGCCGCGGGACCCTACAAGAGACCCAGTACTTC.